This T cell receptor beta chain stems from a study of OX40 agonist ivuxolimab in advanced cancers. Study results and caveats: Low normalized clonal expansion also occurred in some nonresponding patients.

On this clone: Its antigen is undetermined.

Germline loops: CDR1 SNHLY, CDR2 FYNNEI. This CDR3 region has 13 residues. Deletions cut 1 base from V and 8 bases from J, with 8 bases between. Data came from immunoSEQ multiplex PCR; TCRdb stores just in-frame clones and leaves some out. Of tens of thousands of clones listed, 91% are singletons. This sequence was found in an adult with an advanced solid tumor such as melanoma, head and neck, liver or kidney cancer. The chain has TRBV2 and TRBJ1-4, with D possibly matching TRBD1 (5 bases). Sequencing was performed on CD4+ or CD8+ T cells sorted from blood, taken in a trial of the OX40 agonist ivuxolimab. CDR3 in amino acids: CASSEGWGEKLFF. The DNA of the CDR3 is TGTGCCAGCAGTGAAGGTTGGGGGGAAAAACTGTTTTTT.